This T cell receptor beta chain was identified during a study of cytomegalovirus exposure and HLA in healthy donors. Points on this clone: Its antigen is undetermined.

Trimming shortened V by 7 bases and J by 6 bases, and 18 bases separated the two germline ends. Germline V gene lookup returns CDR1 LNHDA and CDR2 SQIVND (reference sequence). The CDR3 is made up of 14 amino acids. Study results and limitations: Cytomegalovirus status was reportedly diagnosed by the classifier with high sensitivity and specificity. Most subjects' HLA-A and HLA-B alleles were reportedly predicted from TCR beta sequences.

The PCR ran on 60 Vbeta and 13 Jbeta primers. Sequencing was performed with immunoSEQ multiplex PCR; in TCRdb, only in-frame clones are kept and a portion is missing. The data show around 61,000 clones, 70% to 90% seen once. Sequencing was carried out using PBMCs. This chain uses TRBV19 with TRBJ1-2; a weak D match, TRBD1 (6 bases). The TCR comes from a man aged 25 to 40 in good health and CMV-seropositive. CDR3 DNA: TGTGCCAGTACCCTGGGTGCGGGGGCTGATGGCTACACCTTC. Its protein is CASTLGAGADGYTF.